The present entry profiles one T cell receptor beta chain with its context. The sample originates from a study of lymphopenia after photon versus proton radiotherapy. Using immunoSEQ multiplex PCR, the repertoire was profiled, and TCRdb retains in-frame clones only, with some absent. The sample lists tens of thousands of clones, around 87% occurring once. The CDR3 is made up of 16 amino acids. CDR1 and CDR2 from the germline V gene are KGHSH and LQKENI. With 0 bases removed from V and 3 bases from J, the gap between germline ends came to 12 bases. The chain links TRBV18 to TRBJ1-5; D is uncertain. Sequencing used peripheral blood, obtained from a patient treated with proton-based radiotherapy. The TCR sequence derives from a man at least 80 years old with esophageal cancer. CDR3 protein: CASSPPGGLLNQPQHF. The CDR3 bases are TGTGCCAGCTCACCACCGGGCGGGCTTCTCAATCAGCCCCAGCATTTT.